This T cell receptor beta chain comes out of a study of response to subunit inactivated influenza vaccine. Broader study findings: The authors offered the suggestion that each seasonal influenza vaccination recruits few new T cells.

This clonotype has only a few counts. The antigen is unknown. Germline loops: CDR1 SGHNT, CDR2 YYREEE (reference sequence). The V and J ends lost 0 bases and 6 bases respectively, with 13 bases between them. This CDR3 is built from 15 residues. MiXCR, applied by TCRdb to the RT-PCR reads, yields one record per CDR3 protein. The table records roughly 570,000 distinct CDR3 sequences, 10% to 15% of them present only once. This chain connects TRBV5-4 to TRBJ1-5, with a weak D call TRBD1 (6 bases). Sequenced material: PBMCs from blood, taken 45 days after vaccination. This TCR was recovered from a man over 45 who received an inactivated influenza vaccine. CDR3 DNA sequence: TGTGCCAGCAGCTTGGCCTCGGGGGGCCCTCAGCCCCAGCATTTT. Translating gives CASSLASGGPQPQHF. Full variable domain (outside the CDR3, taken from reference TRBV5-4 and TRBJ1-5): ETGVTQSPTHLIKTRGQQVTLRCSSQSGHNTVSWYQQALGQGPQFIFQYYREEENGRGNFPPRFSGLQFPNYSSELNVNALELDDSALYLCASSLASGGPQPQHFGDGTRLSIL.